Shown below are 15 T cell receptor beta chains from a single sample sequenced in a study of cytomegalovirus exposure and HLA in healthy donors. Use of 60 Vbeta and 13 Jbeta primers characterized the PCR. Profiled with immunoSEQ multiplex PCR; TCRdb holds only in-frame clones, not every one. The repertoire holds 150,000 to 200,000 clones, with approximately 78% as singletons. Specimen: PBMCs. The receptors come from a woman between 40 and 55 years old in good health and CMV-seronegative.

About this clone: Other DNA sequences within the sample encode an identical CDR3. The genes are TRBV4-1 and TRBJ2-7, with 12 bases lining up with TRBD2. The CDR3 sequence is 14 residues long. CDR1 MGHRA and CDR2 YSYEKL come from the germline V gene. With 4 bases clipped from V and 4 bases from J, the junction kept 2 bases outside the gene matches. The CDR3 coding sequence is TGCGCCAGCAGCCTCGGACTAGCGGGGTACGAGCAGTACTTC. Its protein product is CASSLGLAGYEQYF.

V usage is TRBV5-1 and J usage is TRBJ1-2, with 7 bases aligning to TRBD1. The CDR3 sequence is 14 residues long. Germline V gives CDR1 SGHRS, CDR2 YFSETQ. Trimming removed 3 bases from V and 6 bases from J; junction bases left unmatched: 8. DNA for the CDR3: TGCGCCAGCAGCTCACAGGGGTTCCCCGATGGCTACACCTTC. Its translation: CASSSQGFPDGYTF.

This chain uses TRBV6-5 with TRBJ2-7, with TRBD1 matching over 10 bases. Germline trimming cut 5 bases from V and 3 bases from J; bases unmatched to any gene: 4. Germline V lookup: CDR1 MNHEY, CDR2 SVGAGI. The CDR3 spans 14 residues. The CDR3 sequence: CASSRGQGYYEQYF. As DNA, the CDR3 is TGTGCCAGCAGTCGGGGACAGGGGTACTACGAGCAGTACTTC.

J is TRBJ1-1 and V is TRBV6-5, with D perhaps matching TRBD1 (5 bases). The germline V gene encodes CDR1 MNHEY and CDR2 SVGAGI. Trimming took off 7 bases at V and 9 bases at J, with 24 bases between the two ends. The CDR3 extends over 15 amino acids. CDR3 DNA: TGTGCCAGCACCGAGACCCCAGTGGGGCCCGGCCAAGCTTTCTTT. It translates to CASTETPVGPGQAFF.

This clone was picked up a small number of times. This chain uses TRBV11-2 with TRBJ1-1; D uncertain. The germline V and J ends were trimmed by 3 bases and 0 bases, with 5 bases remaining between them. Germline lookup yields CDR1 SGHAT and CDR2 FQNNGV. The CDR3 contains 13 residues. The CDR3 protein is CASSLGLNTEAFF. The CDR3 DNA follows: TGTGCCAGCAGCTTGGGCTTGAACACTGAAGCTTTCTTT.

This clone was counted a few times. Other DNA sequences in this specimen translate into the identical CDR3. The chain employs TRBV7-9 and TRBJ1-1; D perhaps matches TRBD1 (5 bases). V lost 5 bases and J lost 1, with 8 bases in between. Germline V gene lookup returns CDR1 SEHNR and CDR2 FQNEAQ (reference sequence). CDR3 length equals 13 residues. The CDR3 loop reads CASSLGQNTEAFF. CDR3 nucleotides: TGTGCCAGCAGCCTCGGACAGAACACTGAAGCTTTCTTT. Full variable domain (outside the CDR3, taken from reference TRBV7-9 and TRBJ1-1): DTGVSQNPRHKITKRGQNVTFRCDPISEHNRLYWYRQTLGQGPEFLTYFQNEAQLEKSRLLSDRFSAERPKGSFSTLEIQRTEQGDSAMYLCASSLGQNTEAFFGQGTRLTVV.

V is TRBV28 and J is TRBJ2-7; D call uncertain. CDR1 is MDHEN and CDR2 is SYDVKM in the germline V gene. V lost 3 bases to trimming and J lost 3 bases, with 3 bases between them. This CDR3 has 11 amino acids. CDR3 protein: CASSFIYEQYF. Here the CDR3 DNA reads TGTGCCAGCAGTTTCATCTACGAGCAGTACTTC. The full variable domain, rest sourced from reference TRBV28 and TRBJ2-7, is DVKVTQSSRYLVKRTGEKVFLECVQDMDHENMFWYRQDPGLGLRLIYFSYDVKMKEKGDIPEGYSVSREKKERFSLILESASTNQTSMYLCASSFIYEQYFGPGTRLTVT.

This chain connects TRBV7-6 to TRBJ2-7, with 9 bases identical to TRBD1. Germline-derived CDR1 and CDR2 are SGHVS and FNYEAQ. With 3 bases clipped from V and 2 bases from J, the junction kept 5 bases outside the gene matches. The CDR3 length is 15 residues. The CDR3 spells CASSLGGQGPYEQYF. CDR3 nucleotide sequence: TGTGCCAGCAGCTTGGGGGGACAGGGACCCTACGAGCAGTACTTC.

This chain's CDR3 is CASSETRGGGYTF. CDR3 DNA: TGTGCCAGCAGTGAAACGCGGGGAGGCGGCTACACCTTC. This sequence joins TRBV2 and TRBJ1-2; no definite D call. Trimming removed 2 bases from V and 8 bases from J, with 12 bases in between. The germline V gene has CDR1 SNHLY and CDR2 FYNNEI. The CDR3 covers 13 residues.

V gene TRBV5-1 combines with J gene TRBJ1-2, with 9 bases fitting TRBD1. This CDR3 is 13 amino acids long. Germline CDR1 SGHRS, CDR2 YFSETQ. V trimming: 1 base; J trimming: 9 bases; junction bases outside the gene matches: 4. CDR3 protein: CASSLTGGESYTF. In DNA form, the CDR3 reads TGCGCCAGCAGCTTGACAGGGGGCGAGAGCTACACCTTC.

On this clone itself: One junction end does not reproduce the germline sequence, and a read error may be involved. The chain has TRBV7-9 and TRBJ1-1, with D possibly matching TRBD1 (5 bases). Per the germline V gene, CDR1 is SEHNR and CDR2 is FQNEAQ (reference sequence). The CDR3 spans 14 residues. CDR3 DNA sequence: TGTGCCAGCAGCTTAAGGACACAAAACACTGGAGCTTTCTTT. This codes for CASSLRTQNTGAFF.

The rearrangement links TRBV19 to TRBJ2-1; 12 bases agree with TRBD1. Germline V gene sequence: CDR1 LNHDA, CDR2 SQIVND (reference sequence). The CDR3 loop spans 15 amino acids. V was pared by 5 bases and J by 5 bases, with 4 bases of the junction left unmatched. The DNA of the CDR3 is TGTGCCAGTAGTGGGAGGGACAGGGGGCACAATGAGCAGTTCTTC. Its translation is CASSGRDRGHNEQFF.

The V and J genes are TRBV6-5 and TRBJ2-3, with 9 positions matching TRBD1. Germline V CDR1 and CDR2: MNHEY, SVGAGI. V shed 4 bases and J 4 bases; nucleotides not matched to a gene: 3. CDR3 size: 14 residues. The CDR3 DNA is TGTGCCAGCAGTTCGGACAGGGGTTCAGATACGCAGTATTTT. Protein: CASSSDRGSDTQYF.

This clone was picked up a small number of times. The chain couples TRBV2 to TRBJ2-4, with 7 bases fitting TRBD2. CDR3 length equals 16 residues. Looked up from germline, CDR1 is SNHLY and CDR2 is FYNNEI. Germline trimming cut 6 bases from V and 0 bases from J; bases unmatched to any gene: 8. The CDR3 here is CASSARGEIAKNIQYF. The CDR3 nucleotides are TGTGCCAGCAGCGCTCGGGGGGAGATAGCCAAAAACATTCAGTACTTC.

The chain couples TRBV2 to TRBJ2-2; 9 nucleotides line up with TRBD2. Germline trimming cut 4 bases from V and 4 bases from J; bases unmatched to any gene: 4. Per germline, CDR1 SNHLY and CDR2 FYNNEI. The CDR3 extends over 15 amino acids. In DNA form, the CDR3 reads TGTGCCAGCAGTGGGCGGGGGGGGATCACCGGGGAGCTGTTTTTT. This sequence encodes CASSGRGGITGELFF.